This T cell receptor beta chain emerged from a study of shared T cell receptors in the human thymus. Germline-derived CDR1 and CDR2 are ENHRY and SYGVKD. The CDR3 sequence is 13 residues long. Losses at the gene ends were 5 bases for V and 7 bases for J; bases not matched to a gene: 4. TCRdb keeps only in-frame clones here, not all; method: immunoSEQ multiplex PCR. The sample yields roughly 500,000 clones, 75% to 80% seen once. These data are also associated with another study on human thymus T cells. That investigation notes: The donor group consisted of healthy Finnish infants who were having corrective surgery for congenital heart defects. Thymic material originated from resections removed in the course of corrective heart surgery. Thymic as well as blood repertoires seemed to favor certain V and J genes unevenly. Related research examined unrelated individuals and reported that their thymic repertoires overlapped highly.

The chain joins TRBV10-3 to TRBJ1-5; TRBD1 aligns across 8 bases. This clonotype originated in a boy younger than two with a congenital heart defect. The specimen sequenced was thymocytes. CDR3 in DNA: TGTGCCATCAGTAGACAGGGGTGGCAGCCCCAGCATTTT. Amino acid sequence: CAISRQGWQPQHF.